The rows below give T cell receptor beta chains drawn from one sample of a study of T cell responses to AZD1222 COVID-19 vaccine. Data came from immunoSEQ multiplex PCR; TCRdb stores just in-frame clones and leaves some out. The sample holds 110,000 or so clones; about 88% are singletons and the top ten take around 3.8%. This specimen was peripheral blood, taken 28 days after the second AZD1222 dose. These receptors were taken from an adult who received the AZD1222 COVID-19 vaccine. The CDR3 runs from the conserved cysteine through the conserved F or W. The D gene is left open where the match is weak. Clone size, where shown, is once, few, many, or a class for clones that have expanded.

j_gene | d_gene | abundance | v_gene | CDR3aa | CDR3nt
TRBJ1-1 | NA | NA | TRBV7-2 | CASSFSGNTEAFF | TGTGCCAGCAGCTTTTCCGGGAACACTGAAGCTTTCTTT
TRBJ1-5 | NA | NA | TRBV7-9 | CASGLGGVNQPQHF | TGTGCCAGCGGCCTGGGAGGAGTCAATCAGCCCCAGCATTTT
TRBJ1-1 | NA | NA | TRBV27 | CASSSRGYAEAFF | TGTGCCAGCAGTTCGAGGGGATACGCTGAAGCTTTCTTT
TRBJ2-3 | TRBD1 | NA | TRBV13 | CASSSDRGATDTQYF | TGTGCCAGCAGCTCCGACAGGGGAGCCACAGATACGCAGTATTTT
TRBJ1-1 | NA | NA | TRBV19 | CASSIGDRLNTEAFF | TGTGCCAGTAGTATAGGCGACCGGTTGAACACTGAAGCTTTCTTT
TRBJ2-6 | TRBD2 | NA | TRBV4-2 | CASSQTGGTGANVLTF | TGTGCCAGCAGCCAAACCGGGGGGACTGGGGCCAACGTCCTGACTTTC
TRBJ1-2 | NA | NA | TRBV5-5 | CASSLEAGMGGYTF | TGTGCCAGCAGCTTGGAGGCGGGCATGGGTGGCTACACCTTC
TRBJ2-5 | NA | NA | TRBV10-3 | CAISESRRGETQYF | TGTGCCATCAGTGAGTCGAGGCGCGGGGAGACCCAGTACTTC
TRBJ1-5 | NA | NA | TRBV3-1/TRBV3-2 | CASSQTRGQPQHF | TGTGCCAGCAGTCAAACCCGGGGGCAGCCCCAGCATTTT
TRBJ2-7 | TRBD2 | NA | TRBV11-3 | CASSPPEAGALEQYF | TGTGCCAGCAGCCCACCCGAGGCGGGAGCTCTGGAGCAGTACTTC
TRBJ1-5 | NA | NA | TRBV4-3 | CASSQFSTGGQPQHF | TGCGCCAGCAGCCAATTCTCAACGGGTGGCCAGCCCCAGCATTTT
TRBJ1-2 | TRBD1 | NA | TRBV28 | CASNNRGREGYTF | TGTGCCAGCAACAACAGGGGGCGCGAGGGCTACACCTTC
TRBJ1-1 | TRBD1 | NA | TRBV7-9 | CASSFDRGEAFF | TGTGCCAGCAGCTTCGACAGGGGCGAAGCTTTCTTT
TRBJ1-1 | NA | NA | TRBV30 | CAWSDPLGGWTEAFF | TGTGCCTGGAGTGACCCTTTAGGGGGTTGGACTGAAGCTTTCTTT
TRBJ1-5 | NA | NA | TRBV29-1 | CSVGQNNQPQHF | TGCAGCGTTGGACAGAACAATCAGCCCCAGCATTTT
TRBJ1-2 | NA | NA | TRBV19 | CASSIGGPTDYGYTF | TGTGCCAGTAGTATTGGAGGCCCAACGGACTATGGCTACACCTTC
TRBJ2-5 | NA | NA | TRBV21-1 | CASSIGQGAERILSTQYF | TGTGCCAGCAGCATCGGACAGGGGGCTGAACGCATCTTGTCGACCCAGTACTTC
TRBJ1-1 | NA | NA | TRBV5-1 | CASSPTENTEAFF | TGCGCCAGCAGCCCTACAGAGAACACTGAAGCTTTCTTT
TRBJ2-7 | NA | NA | TRBV27 | CASSLTVSYEQYF | TGTGCCAGCAGTTTGACCGTATCCTACGAGCAGTACTTC
TRBJ1-1 | NA | NA | TRBV7-9 | CASSLRGNTEAFF | TGTGCCAGCAGCTTACGAGGGAACACTGAAGCTTTCTTT
TRBJ2-7 | TRBD1 | NA | TRBV15 | CATSKAPGTGVEQYF | TGTGCCACCAGCAAAGCCCCCGGGACAGGGGTCGAGCAGTACTTC
TRBJ2-7 | NA | few | TRBV7-8 | CASSLVARAYEQYF | TGTGCCAGCAGCTTAGTGGCCAGGGCCTACGAGCAGTACTTC
TRBJ1-4 | NA | NA | TRBV4-3 | CASSQVFNGANEKLFF | TGCGCCAGCAGCCAAGTTTTCAATGGGGCTAATGAAAAACTGTTTTTT
TRBJ1-4 | NA | NA | TRBV28 | CASSTPWETNEKLFF | TGTGCCAGCAGTACCCCCTGGGAAACTAATGAAAAACTGTTTTTT
TRBJ1-5 | NA | NA | TRBV5-1 | CASSLVGNSNQPQHF | TGCGCCAGCAGCTTGGTGGGGAATAGCAATCAGCCCCAGCATTTT
TRBJ2-3 | TRBD2 | NA | TRBV19 | CASSTVAGVPDTQYF | TGTGCCAGTAGTACGGTAGCGGGAGTGCCAGATACGCAGTATTTT
TRBJ1-1 | NA | NA | TRBV25-1 | CASHGVGVNRNTEAFF | TGTGCCAGCCACGGGGTTGGCGTAAACCGGAACACTGAAGCTTTCTTT
TRBJ2-5 | NA | NA | TRBV7-9 | CASSFVPETQYF | TGTGCCAGCAGCTTCGTACCGGAGACCCAGTACTTC
TRBJ2-5 | NA | NA | TRBV4-3 | CASSSGQPGGQETQYF | TGCGCCAGCAGCTCCGGGCAGCCCGGGGGGCAGGAGACCCAGTACTTC
TRBJ2-7 | NA | NA | TRBV28 | CASTRQDPYEQYF | TGTGCCAGCACGAGGCAGGACCCCTACGAGCAGTACTTC
TRBJ1-5 | TRBD1 | NA | TRBV2 | CASSERSRGQPQHF | TGTGCCAGCAGTGAAAGAAGCAGGGGGCAGCCCCAGCATTTT
TRBJ1-2 | TRBD1 | NA | TRBV19 | CASSIGTGGILAYGYTF | TGTGCCAGTAGCATTGGGACAGGGGGTATCCTTGCCTATGGCTACACCTTC
TRBJ2-7 | NA | NA | TRBV14 | CASSQVTFHEQYF | TGTGCCAGCAGCCAAGTTACTTTCCACGAGCAGTACTTC
TRBJ1-4 | NA | once | TRBV4-3 | CASSNVGEKLFF | TGCGCCAGCAGCAATGTAGGGGAAAAACTGTTTTTT
TRBJ1-1 | NA | NA | TRBV9 | CASSFSENTEAFF | TGTGCCAGCAGCTTCTCGGAGAACACTGAAGCTTTCTTT
TRBJ2-1 | NA | NA | TRBV14 | CASSRSLRRDRRWEQFF | TGTGCCAGCAGCCGTTCACTTCGCCGGGACCGCCGTTGGGAGCAGTTCTTC
TRBJ1-5 | NA | NA | TRBV6-2/TRBV6-3 | CASSLQYSNQPQHF | TGTGCCAGCAGTCTACAGTATAGCAATCAGCCCCAGCATTTT
TRBJ2-2 | TRBD2 | NA | TRBV27 | CASSPTSGGSNTGELFF | TGTGCCAGCAGTCCCACTAGCGGGGGATCGAACACCGGGGAGCTGTTTTTT
TRBJ2-1 | NA | NA | TRBV30 | CAWSSGLYNEQFF | TGTGCCTGGAGTTCGGGACTGTACAATGAGCAGTTCTTC
TRBJ2-1 | TRBD1 | NA | TRBV28 | CASSLTGTGTAIWGVSSYNEQFF | TGTGCCAGCAGTCTTACCGGGACAGGGACCGCGATTTGGGGGGTAAGCTCCTACAATGAGCAGTTCTTC